One and the same sample provided the 15 T cell receptor beta chains below, sequenced in a study of OX40 agonist ivuxolimab in advanced cancers. Here immunoSEQ multiplex PCR was the method, and the copy in TCRdb shows in-frame clones only, minus some. In the table there are 40,000 to 55,000 clones, 80% to 90% of which are singletons. The source material was CD4+ or CD8+ T cells sorted from blood, sampled in a trial of the OX40 agonist ivuxolimab. Receptors originate from an adult with an advanced solid tumor such as melanoma, head and neck, liver or kidney cancer.

The CDR3 DNA sequence: TGTGCCAGCAGCTTAGGGGGGGCAACGGTCAATCAGCCCCAGCATTTT. The encoded protein is CASSLGGATVNQPQHF. The chain has TRBV7-8 and TRBJ1-5; D may be TRBD1 (6 bases). The CDR3 is made up of 16 amino acids. Trimming took off 1 base at V and 3 bases at J, with 13 bases between the two ends. Germline V CDR1 and CDR2: SGHVS, FQNEAQ.

The J gene is TRBJ2-5, the V gene TRBV12-5; D uncertain. The ends were cut back, 1 base at V and 1 base at J, with 7 bases in the middle. The V gene's germline CDR1 is LGHNT and CDR2 FRNRAP. This CDR3 contains 14 residues. This chain's CDR3 is CASGLGASQETQYF. For the CDR3, the DNA is TGTGCTAGTGGTTTGGGGGCGAGCCAAGAGACCCAGTACTTC.

The chain couples TRBV10-3 to TRBJ1-3, with TRBD1 as a possible D gene (6 bases). Trimming stripped 4 bases from V and 3 bases from J, with 10 bases between. Germline CDR1 reads ENHRY; CDR2 reads SYGVKD. There are 14 residues in the CDR3. CDR3 sequence: CAISVTGGGNTIYF. The CDR3 DNA reads TGTGCCATCAGTGTGACAGGAGGTGGAAACACCATATATTTT.

The chain is built from TRBV27 and TRBJ2-7; 7 nucleotides line up with TRBD2. J gave up 0 bases and V 2 bases, and 4 bases lay outside the gene matches. There are 15 residues in the CDR3. Germline-derived CDR1 and CDR2 are MNHEY and SMNVEV (reference sequence). CDR3 in DNA: TGTGCCAGCAGTTTAAGCGGGGTCTCCTCCTACGAGCAGTACTTC. Its translation: CASSLSGVSSYEQYF.

The gene calls are TRBV28 and TRBJ2-5, with 10 positions matching TRBD2. The CDR3 sequence is 17 residues long. The junction had 17 bases not matched to a gene; V was cut back by 7 bases and J by 6 bases. Germline CDR1 reads MDHEN; CDR2 reads SYDVKM. CDR3 loop: CASNTMQASGSWKTQYF. The CDR3 nucleotides are TGTGCCAGCAACACCATGCAGGCTAGCGGGAGTTGGAAGACCCAGTACTTC.

This clone has just one count. This rearrangement joins TRBV11-3 to TRBJ1-2; D is ambiguous. Trimming removed 0 bases from V and 2 bases from J, with 10 bases in between. The CDR3 is 15 amino acids. The germline gives CDR1 SGHNT, CDR2 YENEEA. This CDR3 is CASSLDTGRNYGYTF. The CDR3 DNA reads as TGTGCCAGCAGCTTAGATACCGGCAGGAACTATGGCTACACCTTC.

The chain has TRBV15 and TRBJ2-3, with unresolved D. Germline V CDR1 and CDR2: LNHNV, YYDKDF (reference sequence). The CDR3 contains 12 residues. V dropped 0 bases and J dropped 6 bases, with 4 bases sitting between them. CDR3 residues: CATSRDFDTQYF. The DNA for the CDR3 is TGTGCCACCAGCAGAGATTTTGATACGCAGTATTTT. Supplemented by reference TRBV15 and TRBJ2-3, the full variable domain reads DAMVIQNPRYQVTQFGKPVTLSCSQTLNHNVMYWYQQKSSQAPKLLFHYYDKDFNNEADTPDNFQSRRPNTSFCFLDIRSPGLGDTAMYLCATSRDFDTQYFGPGTRLTVL.

The CDR3 DNA follows: TGCGCCAGACGAATTATGAGACAGGATTGGAGCGGGGAGCTGTTTTTT. Translation: CARRIMRQDWSGELFF. The chain combines TRBV23-1 with TRBJ2-2, with D possibly TRBD1 on 6 matching bases. TRBV23-1 is marked as an open reading frame, function uncertain. The CDR3 loop spans 16 amino acids. Between the trimmed V and J ends, which lost 9 bases and 7 bases, there was a span of 24 bases.

V is TRBV5-1 and J is TRBJ2-2, with 12 nucleotides matching TRBD2. This CDR3 has 15 amino acids. Trimming removed 3 bases from V and 7 bases from J; junction bases left unmatched: 4. The V gene's germline CDR1 is SGHRS and CDR2 YFSETQ. CDR3 protein: CASSWTSGMIGELFF. Here the CDR3 DNA reads TGCGCCAGCAGCTGGACTAGCGGGATGATCGGGGAGCTGTTTTTT.

J is TRBJ2-2 and V is TRBV2; 7 bases match TRBD2. The CDR3 covers 14 residues. The trim removed 7 bases at V and 2 bases at J, leaving 4 bases unmatched. Germline V lookup: CDR1 SNHLY, CDR2 FYNNEI. CDR3 sequence reads: CASKASGNTGELFF. CDR3 coding DNA: TGTGCCAGCAAGGCTAGCGGAAACACCGGGGAGCTGTTTTTT.

V usage is TRBV10-1 and J usage is TRBJ2-3; D remains unclear. The CDR3 extends over 13 amino acids. CDR1 is WNHNN, CDR2 SYGVQD, per germline (reference sequence). V lost 7 bases and J 2 bases, leaving 10 bases between the germline ends. CDR3 DNA: TGCGCCAGCAACCAGGCCCCCACAGATACGCAGTATTTT. Translated, it gives CASNQAPTDTQYF.

The chain joins TRBV5-1 to TRBJ2-3, with 7 bases fitting TRBD2. V shed 5 bases, J shed 0 bases, and the junction held 3 bases outside the gene matches. In germline, CDR1 is SGHRS, CDR2 YFSETQ. The CDR3 totals 14 residues. The CDR3 sequence is CASRRLASTDTQYF. Here the CDR3 DNA reads TGCGCCAGCAGAAGACTAGCTAGCACAGATACGCAGTATTTT.

This clone was counted a single time. CDR3 sequence reads: CASSLIREHEQYF. For the CDR3, the DNA is TGCGCCAGCAGCTTGATTCGTGAACACGAGCAGTACTTC. This chain links TRBV5-1 with TRBJ2-5; D is ambiguous. The closer fit of TRBJ2-7 to the DNA end suggests the J call may be wrong. This CDR3 has 13 residues. From germline, CDR1 is SGHRS and CDR2 YFSETQ.

The chain combines TRBV5-6 with TRBJ1-5, with D possibly TRBD1 on 5 matching bases. Germline CDR1 and CDR2: SGHDT and YYEEEE. This CDR3 has 15 residues. With 3 bases removed from V and 4 bases from J, the gap between germline ends came to 14 bases. CDR3: CASSWGGSLNQPQHF. For the CDR3, the DNA is TGTGCCAGCAGCTGGGGGGGAAGCCTGAATCAGCCCCAGCATTTT.

The chain has TRBV5-1 and TRBJ1-5; D is undetermined. CDR1 is SGHRS, CDR2 YFSETQ, per germline. V was shortened by 5 bases and J by 4 bases, with 10 bases between the two germline ends. CDR3 size: 13 residues. This CDR3 reads CASSRALNQPQHF. The DNA of the CDR3 is TGCGCCAGCAGTAGGGCCCTGAATCAGCCCCAGCATTTT. Full variable domain (rest looked up from reference TRBV5-1 and TRBJ1-5): KAGVTQTPRYLIKTRGQQVTLSCSPISGHRSVSWYQQTPGQGLQFLFEYFSETQRNKGNFPGRFSGRQFSNSRSEMNVSTLELGDSALYLCASSRALNQPQHFGDGTRLSIL.